These T cell receptor beta chains were read from a single sample in a study of OX40 agonist ivuxolimab in advanced cancers. Some clones are missing from TCRdb's copy, which holds only in-frame ones; the method was immunoSEQ multiplex PCR. The data hold fewer than 70,000 clones, with around 86% observed a single time. This sample comprised CD4+ or CD8+ T cells sorted from blood, obtained in a trial of the OX40 agonist ivuxolimab. The receptors derive from an adult with an advanced solid tumor such as melanoma, head and neck, liver or kidney cancer. The CDR3 runs from the conserved cysteine through the conserved F or W. D genes are given only for firm matches. Size is omitted from some rows. Given values are once, few, many or a class for expanded clones.

NA	TRBV9	TRBD2	TRBJ2-6	TGTGCCAGCAGCGTAGCTCCTCTGGGACTAGCGGGGCGCTCTGGGGCCAACGTCCTGACTTTC	CASSVAPLGLAGRSGANVLTF
NA	TRBV18	NA	TRBJ2-6	TGTGCCAGCTCACCACCGGGATCAACTGGGGCCAACGTCCTGACTTTC	CASSPPGSTGANVLTF
NA	TRBV30	NA	TRBJ2-1	TGTGCCTGGAGTGTAGGCGGAAGCTCCTACAATGAGCAGTTCTTC	CAWSVGGSSYNEQFF
NA	TRBV18	TRBD1	TRBJ2-7	TGTGCCAGCTCACCGGGCCAGGGGGCGTTGAAGTACTTC	CASSPGQGALKYF
NA	TRBV2	TRBD2	TRBJ2-1	TGTGCCAGCAAATTTACTAGCGGGGGGTACAATGAGCAGTTCTTC	CASKFTSGGYNEQFF
NA	TRBV19	NA	TRBJ2-4	TGTGCCAGTAGTCTTGGCAGGGTAGGGGCCAAAAACATTCAGTACTTC	CASSLGRVGAKNIQYF
NA	TRBV5-5	TRBD1	TRBJ2-7	TGTGCCAGCAGCTCGGACAGGGCGGGGTACGAGCAGTACTTC	CASSSDRAGYEQYF
NA	TRBV9	NA	TRBJ2-5	TGTGCCAGCAGCGCAGGAACTGGACAGTCTGGGGAGACCCAGTACTTC	CASSAGTGQSGETQYF
NA	TRBV18	TRBD2	TRBJ2-5	TGTGCCAGCTCACCACCGGGGGGGTTCGGAGAGACCCAGTACTTC	CASSPPGGFGETQYF
NA	TRBV6-1	NA	TRBJ2-7	TGTGCCAGCACAATTACAGGCTACGAGCAGTACTTC	CASTITGYEQYF
NA	TRBV7-7	TRBD2	TRBJ2-2	TGTGCTAGCACCCAGGAGGGAGGGTTCACCGGGGAGCTGTTTTTT	CASTQEGGFTGELFF
NA	TRBV27	NA	TRBJ2-7	TGTGCCAGCAGCCCGGCCCGGCACAGAAGGGAGCAGTACTTC	CASSPARHRREQYF
NA	TRBV29-1	NA	TRBJ1-1	TGCAGCGTTGAAGATCGTCTCACTGAAGCTTTCTTT	CSVEDRLTEAFF
NA	TRBV5-4	NA	TRBJ2-5	TGTGCCAGCAGCTTGGGGGCAGTCAGGGAGACCCAGTACTTC	CASSLGAVRETQYF
NA	TRBV7-8	NA	TRBJ1-5	TGTGCCAGCAGCTTGGGTGAGACGTATCAGCCCCAGCATTTT	CASSLGETYQPQHF
NA	TRBV6-6	TRBD1	TRBJ1-6	TGTGCCTCCAGGGGGGATCCCAATTCACCCCTCCACTTT	CASRGDPNSPLHF
once	TRBV4-1	TRBD1	TRBJ1-1	TGCGCCAGCAGCCTCCAAGACAGGGGGGGAGCTTTCTTT	CASSLQDRGGAFF
few	TRBV10-3	NA	TRBJ1-1	TGTGCCATCAGTGAGTCGATGCGGGCCACTGAAGCTTTCTTT	CAISESMRATEAFF
NA	TRBV7-2	TRBD1	TRBJ1-4	TGTGCCAGCAGCCCGGCCGACAGGGGCCGACTGTTTTTT	CASSPADRGRLFF
NA	TRBV2	NA	TRBJ1-5	TGTGCCCATGGGGAAAACAGTAACCCTCAGCCCCAGCATTTT	CAHGENSNPQPQHF
NA	TRBV6-5	TRBD1	TRBJ1-1	TGTGCCAGCAGAATAGAACAGGGGGCCACTGAAGCTTTCTTT	CASRIEQGATEAFF
NA	TRBV7-8	NA	TRBJ1-5	TGTGCCAGCAGCTATAGCCGGTGGGGTAGCAATCAGCCCCAGCATTTT	CASSYSRWGSNQPQHF
NA	TRBV4-1	TRBD1	TRBJ1-4	TGCGCCAGCAGCCACCCTGGACAGGGGGGGAATGAAAAACTGTTTTTT	CASSHPGQGGNEKLFF
NA	TRBV5-1	NA	TRBJ2-3	TGCGCCAGCAGCCCCTCCCCTGGTGATACGCAGTATTTT	CASSPSPGDTQYF
NA	TRBV5-1	NA	TRBJ2-2	TGCGCCAGCAGCGCGCAGGGGGGCACCGGGGAGCTGTTTTTT	CASSAQGGTGELFF
NA	TRBV6-6	TRBD1	TRBJ2-3	TGTGCCAGCAGTTACCGCCAGGGGGCTGAGGATACGCAGTATTTT	CASSYRQGAEDTQYF
NA	TRBV6-6	TRBD1	TRBJ1-1	TGTGCCAGCAGGGCCGACAGGGACACTGAAGCTTTCTTT	CASRADRDTEAFF
NA	TRBV5-1	NA	TRBJ2-2	TGCGCCAGCAGCTTCTCAGGGTCCTCCGGAGGGGAGCTGTTTTTT	CASSFSGSSGGELFF
NA	TRBV6-5	NA	TRBJ1-5	TGTGCCAGCAGCGATGCTGTAGCCTTTCGGCCCCAGCATTTT	CASSDAVAFRPQHF
NA	TRBV7-2	TRBD2	TRBJ2-4	TGTGCCAGCAGCTTAGCGAGGACTAGCGGGGGGGCGTCCAAAAACATTCAGTACTTC	CASSLARTSGGASKNIQYF
once	TRBV25-1	NA	TRBJ1-4	TGTGCCAGCAGTGGGGTGGTTGGTGGTGAAAAACTGTTTTTT	CASSGVVGGEKLFF
NA	TRBV11-3	TRBD2	TRBJ2-1	TGTGCCAGCAGCCCGGGACTACCTCAGTTTTTCTTC	CASSPGLPQFFF
NA	TRBV4-3	NA	TRBJ1-2	TGCGCCAGCAGCCAAGATCTTAGGGAGGGCTATGGCTACACCTTC	CASSQDLREGYGYTF
NA	TRBV7-2	NA	TRBJ2-5	TGTGCCAGCAGCAGAACAGGGGGGGCAGAGACCCAGTACTTC	CASSRTGGAETQYF
NA	TRBV5-4	NA	TRBJ2-1	TGTGCCAGCAGCCCTCGAGGGACTCATCCCAATGAGCAGTTCTTC	CASSPRGTHPNEQFF
NA	TRBV4-1	TRBD1	TRBJ1-1	TGCGCCAGCAGCCACAGACAGGGTAACACTGAAGCTTTCTTT	CASSHRQGNTEAFF
NA	TRBV29-1	TRBD1	TRBJ2-7	TGCAGCGGGACAGGGGGGTCGGACGAGCAGTACTTC	CSGTGGSDEQYF
NA	TRBV5-1	NA	TRBJ1-1	TGCGCCAGCAGCTCTGGGGATTCAGGACCGAACACTGAAGCTTTCTTT	CASSSGDSGPNTEAFF